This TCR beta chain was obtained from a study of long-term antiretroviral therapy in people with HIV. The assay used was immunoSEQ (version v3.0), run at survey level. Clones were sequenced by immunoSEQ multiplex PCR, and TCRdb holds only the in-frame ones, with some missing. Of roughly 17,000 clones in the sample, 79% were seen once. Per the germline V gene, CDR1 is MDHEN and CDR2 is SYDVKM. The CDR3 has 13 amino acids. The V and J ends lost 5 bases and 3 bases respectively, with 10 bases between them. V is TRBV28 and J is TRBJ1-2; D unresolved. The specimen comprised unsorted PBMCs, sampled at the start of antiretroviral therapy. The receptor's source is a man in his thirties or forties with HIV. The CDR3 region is CASSRADHYGYTF. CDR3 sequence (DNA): TGTGCCAGCAGTAGGGCCGACCACTATGGCTACACCTTC.